The entry below describes one T cell receptor (beta chain). The length of the CDR3 is 15 residues. These data belong to a study of OX40 agonist ivuxolimab in advanced cancers. Repertoires were generated with immunoSEQ multiplex PCR, while TCRdb's copy carries only in-frame clones and drops some. The sample has about 65,000 clones, about 92% seen once. This sequence was found in an adult with an advanced solid tumor such as melanoma, head and neck, liver or kidney cancer. The genes are TRBV21-1 and TRBJ1-6; no check of the table's D call, TRBD1, against the DNA was made. TRBV21-1 counts as a pseudogene. This material consisted of CD4+ or CD8+ T cells sorted from blood, taken in a trial of the OX40 agonist ivuxolimab. CDR3 DNA sequence: TGTGCCAGCAGCAGGGGACAGGGGTGGTTCTCACCCCTCCACTTT. It is translated as CASSRGQGWFSPLHF.